This entry lists 14 T cell receptor beta chains sequenced from one sample in a study. TCRdb re-analysed the 5' RACE reads in MiXCR, keeping a single row per CDR3 protein. The profile covers approximately 53,000 distinct CDR3 sequences, with roughly 28% appearing a single time and roughly 3% taken by the ten largest. Sequenced input: tumor-infiltrating memory CD4+ T cells sorted from the breast tumor. Subset specified: memory CD4+ T cells, CD4+CD45RO+CD25-. The origin of the receptors is a female donor with breast cancer.

V gene TRBV7-2 combines with J gene TRBJ1-2, with D unresolved. The V gene's germline CDR1 is SGHTA and CDR2 FQGNSA. Trimming took off 3 bases at V and 4 bases at J, with 15 bases between the two ends. The CDR3 has 15 residues. The CDR3 nucleotides read TGTGCCAGCAGCTTGCGCCTGACTCCTCCCTATGGCTACACCTTC. It encodes CASSLRLTPPYGYTF. The variable domain in full, with the rest retrieved from reference TRBV7-2 and TRBJ1-2, is GAGVSQSPSNKVTEKGKDVELRCDPISGHTALYWYRQSLGQGLEFLIYFQGNSAPDKSGLPSDRFSAERTGGSVSTLTIQRTQQEDSAVYLCASSLRLTPPYGYTFGSGTRLTVV.

The rearrangement joins TRBV19 to TRBJ1-5; TRBD1 aligns across 7 bases. With V trimmed by 4 bases and J by 6 bases, 15 bases remained unmatched. The germline CDR1 and CDR2 sequences are LNHDA and SQIVND (reference sequence). This CDR3 region has 17 residues. CDR3 sequence: CASSNPYRQGSGQPQHF. DNA of the CDR3: TGTGCCAGTAGTAATCCTTATAGACAGGGAAGCGGTCAGCCCCAGCATTTT.

There are a few counts of this clonotype. The chain uses TRBV7-9 and TRBJ1-6; the D is unclear. Germline CDR1 SEHNR, CDR2 FQNEAQ (reference sequence). This CDR3 has 12 residues. V gave up 5 bases and J gave up 5 bases, with 4 bases separating them. The CDR3 sequence is CASSQDNSPLHF. For the CDR3, the DNA is TGTGCCAGCAGCCAGGATAATTCACCCCTCCACTTT.

This rearrangement joins TRBV24-1 to TRBJ1-5; no reliable D call. Trimming pared 6 bases from V and 7 bases from J, leaving 12 bases between. From germline, CDR1 is KGHDR and CDR2 SFDVKD. CDR3 size: 13 residues. For the CDR3, the DNA is TGTGCCACCAGTAGGTCGACGGGGCAGCCCCAGCATTTT. Amino acid sequence: CATSRSTGQPQHF.

This clonotype has at least ten counts. CDR3 nucleotides: TGCGCCAGCCGACGAATTTTACAGAGCGGGAGGAGTGAGCAGTTCTTC. Its translation is CASRRILQSGRSEQFF. The gene calls are TRBV5-1 and TRBJ2-1, with 9 bases identical to TRBD2. Germline V gene data show CDR1 as SGHRS and CDR2 as YFSETQ. This CDR3 spans 16 amino acids. Unmatched junction bases numbered 17, after V lost 7 bases and J lost 9 bases.

Concerning this clonotype itself: Its ends do not fully match the called genes, so a read error is possible. The J gene is TRBJ2-2, the V gene TRBV5-1, with 8 nucleotides matching TRBD1. Looked up from germline, CDR1 is SGHRS and CDR2 is YFSETQ. This CDR3 region has 16 residues. CDR3 nucleotide sequence: TGCGCCACCAGCTTCGACGAGACAGGGGTCACCGGGGAGCTGTTTTTT. It encodes CATSFDETGVTGELFF.

This clonotype appeared a few times. Just one base apart from a much larger clone, this may be a read error. The CDR3 protein is CGASTAPRQETQYF. In DNA form, the CDR3 reads TGCGGTGCTAGCACAGCGCCAAGGCAAGAGACCCAGTACTTC. This rearrangement joins TRBV20-1 to TRBJ2-5; D might be TRBD2 (5 bases). The CDR3 has 14 amino acids. The V gene's germline CDR1 is DFQATT and CDR2 SNEGSKA (reference sequence).

Of note for this clonotype: Being one base from a much bigger clone, this may be a read error. J is TRBJ1-1 and V is TRBV20-1, with 10 bases lining up with TRBD1. The CDR3 length is 14 residues. V was pared by 3 bases and J by 7 bases, with 8 bases of the junction left unmatched. In germline, CDR1 is DFQATT, CDR2 SNEGSKA (reference sequence). CDR3 nucleotide sequence: TGCAGTGCTAGGTTGACAGGGGGCCACAATGAAGCTTTCTTT. This gives the protein CSARLTGGHNEAFF.

This clonotype was seen a few times. The CDR3 region has the DNA TGTGCCAGCAGCTTAGCTACAGGGGCGAACTATGGCTACACCTTC. Translating it yields CASSLATGANYGYTF. The chain joins TRBV7-9 to TRBJ1-2; 7 bases agree with TRBD1. The trim removed 0 bases at V and 2 bases at J, leaving 3 bases unmatched. Germline V gives CDR1 SEHNR, CDR2 FQNEAQ (reference sequence). The CDR3 runs 15 residues.

This clonotype was seen repeatedly, ten times or more. The rearrangement joins TRBV20-1 to TRBJ1-5, with 8 bases identical to TRBD1. The CDR3 extends over 15 amino acids. The germline gives CDR1 DFQATT, CDR2 SNEGSKA (reference sequence). The trim removed 7 bases at V and 0 bases at J, leaving 8 bases unmatched. The CDR3: CSVRTGGLSNQPQHF. The CDR3 DNA sequence: TGCAGTGTCCGAACAGGGGGTCTTAGCAATCAGCCCCAGCATTTT.

The chain links TRBV28 to TRBJ2-7; D is unclear. Looked up from germline, CDR1 is MDHEN and CDR2 is SYDVKM. Trimming took off 7 bases at V and 3 bases at J, with 16 bases between the two ends. This CDR3 has 14 residues. Here the CDR3 reads CASTTIGRSYEQYF. The CDR3 bases are TGTGCCAGCACCACTATCGGCCGCAGCTACGAGCAGTACTTC. Variable domain in full (rest from reference TRBV28 and TRBJ2-7): DVKVTQSSRYLVKRTGEKVFLECVQDMDHENMFWYRQDPGLGLRLIYFSYDVKMKEKGDIPEGYSVSREKKERFSLILESASTNQTSMYLCASTTIGRSYEQYFGPGTRLTVT.

This clonotype was observed a few times. The chain joins TRBV6-1 to TRBJ2-3; a possible D gene is TRBD2 (6 bases). Trimming took off 5 bases at V and 1 base at J, with 10 bases between the two ends. There are 14 residues in the CDR3. The V gene's germline CDR1 is MNHNS and CDR2 SASEGT. The CDR3 loop is CASSPREGTDTQYF. DNA for the CDR3: TGTGCCAGCAGTCCGCGGGAAGGCACAGATACGCAGTATTTT.

This clonotype was recorded a few times. This chain connects TRBV5-1 to TRBJ2-3; no clear D gene. The CDR3 covers 12 residues. The V gene's germline CDR1 is SGHRS and CDR2 YFSETQ. Between the trimmed V and J ends, which lost 0 bases and 7 bases, there was a span of 6 bases. The CDR3 region has the DNA TGCGCCAGCAGCTTGGACTACAATACGCAGTATTTT. Its protein product is CASSLDYNTQYF.

This clonotype was observed a handful of times. In nucleotides, the CDR3 is TGTGCCAGCAGTCTAGGGACAGGGACAGAGACCCAGTACTTC. Translated, it gives CASSLGTGTETQYF. The rearrangement joins TRBV6-1 to TRBJ2-5; 9 positions match TRBD1. The ends lost 5 bases at V and 4 bases at J; junction bases unmatched: 5. The CDR3 consists of 14 residues. CDR1 and CDR2 from the germline V gene are MNHNS and SASEGT.